The T cell receptor beta chain under discussion was sequenced for a study of blood T cells in healthy people across ages. Study in general: Through template switching, about one barcoded beta molecule was captured per two T cells, as measured in model experiments.

Trimming cost V 1 base and J 11 bases; bases outside gene matches: 10. Per the germline V gene, CDR1 is SGHTA and CDR2 is FQGNSA. The length of the CDR3 is 15 residues. Primed by a sample-barcoded 5' primer and a J-beta primer mix, a second PCR proceeded for 7 to 11 cycles. Each cDNA was tagged by a template-switch adaptor containing 12 random nucleotides. Individual samples furnished no less than 3 million CDR3-containing paired-end reads apiece. TCRdb passed the 5' RACE reads through MiXCR, listing each CDR3 protein once. The sample has about 1.7 million distinct CDR3 sequences; 28% are singletons. The chain recombines TRBV7-2 with TRBJ2-1; TRBD2 matches 8 bases. The origin of this receptor is a woman aged 30 to 39 in good health. The sample comprised blood. The CDR3 region is CASSLGRATSAQQFF. The CDR3 region has the DNA TGTGCCAGCAGCTTAGGACGTGCGACTAGCGCCCAGCAGTTCTTC. Full variable domain (rest looked up from reference TRBV7-2 and TRBJ2-1): GAGVSQSPSNKVTEKGKDVELRCDPISGHTALYWYRQSLGQGLEFLIYFQGNSAPDKSGLPSDRFSAERTGGSVSTLTIQRTQQEDSAVYLCASSLGRATSAQQFFGPGTRLTVL.